These T cell receptor beta chains were read from a single sample in a study of T cells in Graves' hyperthyroidism and ophthalmopathy. TCRdb reanalysed the multiplex PCR reads using MiXCR and keeps one entry per CDR3 protein. Of under 350,000 distinct CDR3 sequences in the sample, 20% to 25% were seen once. The specimen sequenced was blood. These receptors were obtained from a woman in her 50s with Graves' hyperthyroidism. The CDR3 runs from the conserved cysteine through the conserved F or W. D genes are given only for firm matches. Clone size is given for some rows only: seen once, a few or many times, or a class if the clone is expanded.

D: .
J: TRBJ1-5
V: TRBV27
size: .
DNA: TGTGCCAGCAGCTCTGTCGGCGGGAGCCGGGCCCAGCATTTT
CDR3: CASSSVGGSRAQHF

D: TRBD1
J: TRBJ2-7
V: TRBV9
size: few
DNA: TGTGCCAGCAGCGTAGATACAGGGGACGAGCAGTACTTC
CDR3: CASSVDTGDEQYF

D: TRBD1
J: TRBJ2-1
V: TRBV7-6
size: .
DNA: TGTGCCAGCAGCTCAATGGGACAGGGTGTCTACAGTGAGCAGTTCTTC
CDR3: CASSSMGQGVYSEQFF

D: .
J: TRBJ1-1
V: TRBV6-1
size: many
DNA: TGTGCCAGCAGTTACGAGGGGGAGGGGAACACTGAAGCTTTCTTT
CDR3: CASSYEGEGNTEAFF

D: TRBD2
J: TRBJ2-1
V: TRBV28
size: .
DNA: TGTGCCAGCAGTTTATATTCTAGCGGGAGGAATGAGCAGTTCTTC
CDR3: CASSLYSSGRNEQFF

D: TRBD2
J: TRBJ2-1
V: TRBV3-1
size: few
DNA: TGTGCCAGCAGCCAAGTCTTGCGGGCTAGCGGCTCCTACAATGAGCAGTTCTTC
CDR3: CASSQVLRASGSYNEQFF

D: TRBD1
J: TRBJ1-2
V: TRBV29-1
size: few
DNA: TGCAGCGTTGAGGACAGGCCTTATGGCTACACCTTC
CDR3: CSVEDRPYGYTF

D: .
J: TRBJ2-3
V: TRBV3-1
size: .
DNA: TGTGCCAGCAGCCAAGATCGGGCCGCGCGGACGCAGTATTTT
CDR3: CASSQDRAARTQYF

D: .
J: TRBJ2-5
V: TRBV20-1
size: many
DNA: TGCAGTGCGCCCAGGGGGGGGTACGAGACCCAGTACTTC
CDR3: CSAPRGGYETQYF

D: TRBD1
J: TRBJ1-5
V: TRBV12-3/TRBV12-4
size: .
DNA: TGTGCCAGCAGTGGACAGGGAAAGAGCAATCAGCCCCAGCATTTT
CDR3: CASSGQGKSNQPQHF

D: .
J: TRBJ1-1
V: TRBV4-1
size: few
DNA: TGCGCCAGCAGACTCACGCCGCGGGGGAACACTGAAGCTTTCTTT
CDR3: CASRLTPRGNTEAFF

D: .
J: TRBJ2-3
V: TRBV6-2/TRBV6-3
size: many
DNA: TGTGCCAGCAGTTTTACGGGGACCACAGATACGCAGTATTTT
CDR3: CASSFTGTTDTQYF

D: .
J: TRBJ2-7
V: TRBV30
size: many
DNA: TGTGCCTGGAGTGTACCGGGGGCGGGCTACGAGCAGTACTTC
CDR3: CAWSVPGAGYEQYF

D: TRBD2
J: TRBJ2-1
V: TRBV4-1
size: few
DNA: TGCGCCAGCAGGGGGACTAGCGGGGGGTGGAATGAGCAGTTCTTC
CDR3: CASRGTSGGWNEQFF

D: TRBD1
J: TRBJ1-2
V: TRBV28
size: many
DNA: TGTGCCAGCAGTTCAACAGGGGGTGGCTACACCTTC
CDR3: CASSSTGGGYTF

D: .
J: TRBJ1-1
V: TRBV2
size: .
DNA: TGTGCCAGCAGCCGCGCTGAAGCTTTCTTT
CDR3: CASSRAEAFF

D: TRBD2
J: TRBJ2-1
V: TRBV20-1
size: many
DNA: TGCAGTGTCAGGGCCAGAAGCGGGGACCATGAGCAGTTCTTC
CDR3: CSVRARSGDHEQFF

D: .
J: TRBJ1-3
V: TRBV5-8
size: many
DNA: TGTGCCAGCACCAGGACAGCCTCTGGAAACACCATATATTTT
CDR3: CASTRTASGNTIYF

D: .
J: TRBJ2-1
V: TRBV7-2
size: many
DNA: TGTGCCAGCAGCTTAGAAACCCAGAGAAATGAGCAGTTCTTC
CDR3: CASSLETQRNEQFF

D: TRBD2
J: TRBJ2-7
V: TRBV2
size: .
DNA: TGTGCCAGCAGTGACCCCCCAGCGGGACCCCCCTACGAGCAGTACTTC
CDR3: CASSDPPAGPPYEQYF

D: .
J: TRBJ2-1
V: TRBV6-2/TRBV6-3
size: once
DNA: TGTGCCAGCAGTTACTCGACCCTACCTATGACAGATAATAGGGCCTACAATGAGCAGTTCTTC
CDR3: CASSYSTLPMTDNRAYNEQFF

D: .
J: TRBJ2-7
V: TRBV20-1
size: many
DNA: TGCAGTGCTAGAGCTCCGCGGAATCCCTCCTACGAGCAGTACTTC
CDR3: CSARAPRNPSYEQYF

D: .
J: TRBJ2-1
V: TRBV20-1
size: many
DNA: TGCAGTGCGAAACCCCGACGTAGAACCTACAATGAGCAGTTCTTC
CDR3: CSAKPRRRTYNEQFF